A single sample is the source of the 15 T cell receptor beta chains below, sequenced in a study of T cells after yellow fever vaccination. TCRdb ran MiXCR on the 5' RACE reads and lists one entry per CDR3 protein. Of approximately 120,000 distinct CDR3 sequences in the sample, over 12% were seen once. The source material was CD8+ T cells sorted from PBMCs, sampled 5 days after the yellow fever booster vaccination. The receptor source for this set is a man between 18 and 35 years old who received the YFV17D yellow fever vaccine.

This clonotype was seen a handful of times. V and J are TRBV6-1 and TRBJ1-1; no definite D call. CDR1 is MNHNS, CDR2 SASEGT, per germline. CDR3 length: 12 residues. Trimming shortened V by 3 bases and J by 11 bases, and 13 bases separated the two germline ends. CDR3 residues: CASSDIRTGAFF. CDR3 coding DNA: TGTGCCAGCAGTGACATTCGGACGGGCGCTTTCTTT.

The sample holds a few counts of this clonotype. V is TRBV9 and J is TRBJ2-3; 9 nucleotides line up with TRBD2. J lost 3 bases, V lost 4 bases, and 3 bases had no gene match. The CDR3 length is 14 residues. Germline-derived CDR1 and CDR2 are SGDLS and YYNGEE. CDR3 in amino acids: CASSQRGVTDTQYF. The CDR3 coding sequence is TGTGCCAGCAGCCAGCGGGGGGTGACAGATACGCAGTATTTT.

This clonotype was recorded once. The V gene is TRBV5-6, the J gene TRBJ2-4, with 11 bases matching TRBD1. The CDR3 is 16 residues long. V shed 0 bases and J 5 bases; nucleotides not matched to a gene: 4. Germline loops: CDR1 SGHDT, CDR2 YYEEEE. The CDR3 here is CASSLDGTGGQNIQYF. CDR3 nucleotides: TGTGCCAGCAGCTTGGACGGGACAGGGGGGCAAAACATTCAGTACTTC. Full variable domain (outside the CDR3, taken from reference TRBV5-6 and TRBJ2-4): DAGVTQSPTHLIKTRGQQVTLRCSPKSGHDTVSWYQQALGQGPQFIFQYYEEEERQRGNFPDRFSGHQFPNYSSELNVNALLLGDSALYLCASSLDGTGGQNIQYFGAGTRLSVL.

The CDR3 sequence: CSATGQMNTEAFF. The CDR3, as DNA: TGCAGTGCTACGGGACAGATGAACACTGAAGCTTTCTTT. V gene TRBV20-1 combines with J gene TRBJ1-1; 7 bases line up with TRBD1. The CDR3 has 13 residues. J was trimmed by 0 bases and V by 4 bases; bases with no gene match: 2. Germline-derived CDR1 and CDR2 are DFQATT and SNEGSKA (reference sequence).

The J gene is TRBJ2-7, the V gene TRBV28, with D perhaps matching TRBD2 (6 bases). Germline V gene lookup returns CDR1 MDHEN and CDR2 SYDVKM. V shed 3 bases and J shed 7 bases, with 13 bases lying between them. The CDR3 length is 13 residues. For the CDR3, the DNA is TGTGCCAGCAGTTTGGCCGGGGGTGAGGAGCAGTACGTC. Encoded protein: CASSLAGGEEQYV.

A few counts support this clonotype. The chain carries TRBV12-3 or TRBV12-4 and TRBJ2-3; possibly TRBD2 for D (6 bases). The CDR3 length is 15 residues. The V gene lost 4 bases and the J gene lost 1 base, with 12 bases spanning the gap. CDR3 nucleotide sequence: TGTGCCAGCAGTTCCTCGGGACTCCGCACAGATACGCAGTATTTT. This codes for CASSSSGLRTDTQYF.

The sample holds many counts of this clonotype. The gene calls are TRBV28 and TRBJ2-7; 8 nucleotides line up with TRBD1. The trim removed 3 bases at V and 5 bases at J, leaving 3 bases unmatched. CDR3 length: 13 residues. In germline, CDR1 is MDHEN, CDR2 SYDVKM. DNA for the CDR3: TGTGCCAGCAGTTTTGACAGGGGCCACGAGCAGTACGTC. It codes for CASSFDRGHEQYV.

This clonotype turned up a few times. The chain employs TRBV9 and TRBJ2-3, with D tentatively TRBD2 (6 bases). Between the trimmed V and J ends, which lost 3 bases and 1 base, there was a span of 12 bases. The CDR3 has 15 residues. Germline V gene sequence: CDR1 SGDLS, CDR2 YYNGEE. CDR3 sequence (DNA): TGTGCCAGCAGCGGGGGACTTCGAGGCACAGATACGCAGTATTTT. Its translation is CASSGGLRGTDTQYF.

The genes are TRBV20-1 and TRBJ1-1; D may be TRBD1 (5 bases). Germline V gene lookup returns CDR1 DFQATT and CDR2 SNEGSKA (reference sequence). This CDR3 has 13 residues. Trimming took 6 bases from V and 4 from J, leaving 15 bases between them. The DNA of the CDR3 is TGCAGTGCGATTCACGGGGGGGGCACTGAAGCTTTCTTT. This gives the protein CSAIHGGGTEAFF.

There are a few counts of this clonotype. The CDR3 region is CSATHRDRLYEQYV. The CDR3 nucleotides read TGCAGTGCTACCCACCGGGACAGACTTTACGAGCAGTACGTC. The chain employs TRBV20-1 and TRBJ2-7, with TRBD1 matching 7 bases. V trimming: 4 bases; J trimming: 4 bases; junction bases outside the gene matches: 10. Germline-derived CDR1 and CDR2 are DFQATT and SNEGSKA (reference sequence). The CDR3 is 14 residues long.

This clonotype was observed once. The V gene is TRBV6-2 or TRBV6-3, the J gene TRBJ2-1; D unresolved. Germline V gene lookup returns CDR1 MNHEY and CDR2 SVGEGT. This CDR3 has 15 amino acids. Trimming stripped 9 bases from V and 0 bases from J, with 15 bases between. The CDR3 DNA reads TGTGCCAGTGAAAGCCAGGACCTCTCCTACAATGAGCAGTTCTTC. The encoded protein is CASESQDLSYNEQFF.

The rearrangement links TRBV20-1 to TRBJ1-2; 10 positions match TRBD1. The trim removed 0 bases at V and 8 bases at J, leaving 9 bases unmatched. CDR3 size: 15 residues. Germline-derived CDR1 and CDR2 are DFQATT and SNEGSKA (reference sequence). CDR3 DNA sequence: TGCAGTGCTAGAGATCCGGTGACAGGGGGCTTAGGCTACACCTTC. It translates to CSARDPVTGGLGYTF.

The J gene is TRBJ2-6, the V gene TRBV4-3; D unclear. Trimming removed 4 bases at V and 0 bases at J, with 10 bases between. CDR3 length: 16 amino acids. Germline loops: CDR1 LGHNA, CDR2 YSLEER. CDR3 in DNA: TGCGCCAGCAGCCCTTACGGTGTCTCTGGGGCCAACGTCCTGACTTTC. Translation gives CASSPYGVSGANVLTF.

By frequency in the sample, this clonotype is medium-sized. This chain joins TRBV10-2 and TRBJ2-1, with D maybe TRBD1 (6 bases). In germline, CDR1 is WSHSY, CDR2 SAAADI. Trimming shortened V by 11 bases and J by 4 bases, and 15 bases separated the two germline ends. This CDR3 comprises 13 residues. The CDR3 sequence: CAVLRDNYNEQFF. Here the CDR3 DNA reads TGCGCCGTACTCCGGGACAATTACAATGAGCAGTTCTTC.

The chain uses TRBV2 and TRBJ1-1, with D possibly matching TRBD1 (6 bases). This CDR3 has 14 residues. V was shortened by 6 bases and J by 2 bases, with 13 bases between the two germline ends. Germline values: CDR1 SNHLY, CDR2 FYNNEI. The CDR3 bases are TGTGCCAGCAGCCGAAAGGGGGTTAACACTGAAGCTTTCTTT. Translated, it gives CASSRKGVNTEAFF.